This T cell receptor (beta chain) is from a study of OX40 agonist ivuxolimab in advanced cancers. At the level of the study: Intravenous ivuxolimab was administered to patients every 2 weeks at 0.01 to 10 mg/kg. Study-level findings and limits: Nonresponders, in some cases, also had low normalized T-cell clonal expansion. Clones of CD4+ and CD8+ blood T cells grew by week 6 at doses of 0.1 to 3.0 mg/kg.

Clones were read by immunoSEQ multiplex PCR, and TCRdb kept only the in-frame ones, dropping some. Among tens of thousands of clones listed, approximately 90% were seen once. Comments on this clone: No antigen is known for it.

The material sequenced was CD4+ or CD8+ T cells sorted from blood, taken in a trial of the OX40 agonist ivuxolimab. This clonotype originated in an adult with an advanced solid tumor such as melanoma, head and neck, liver or kidney cancer.

CDR3 in DNA: TGTGCCAGCAGCTTAGCGCGATACAATGAGCAGTTCTTC. Translation gives CASSLARYNEQFF. V gene TRBV7-8 combines with J gene TRBJ2-1; D ambiguous. The CDR3 loop spans 13 amino acids. V dropped 0 bases and J dropped 4 bases, with 4 bases sitting between them. CDR1 is SGHVS, CDR2 FQNEAQ, per germline. The whole variable domain, remainder taken from reference TRBV7-8 and TRBJ2-1, is GAGVSQSPRYKVAKRGQDVALRCDPISGHVSLFWYQQALGQGPEFLTYFQNEAQLDKSGLPSDRFFAERPEGSVSTLKIQRTQQEDSAVYLCASSLARYNEQFFGPGTRLTVL.